The 10 T cell receptor beta chains in this list originate from one sample, sequenced in a study of T cells in localized non-small cell lung cancer. This table comes from immunoSEQ multiplex PCR, and its TCRdb copy is limited to in-frame clones, with some not included. The repertoire holds roughly 1,400 clones, approximately 20% seen once, with over 25% in the top ten. The specimen was lung tumor tissue, collected before any cancer treatment. The receptors here all came from a male donor at least 60 years old with stage III squamous cell lung carcinoma.

The chain carries TRBV18 and TRBJ2-5; D possibly uses TRBD1 or TRBD2 (6 bases each). The CDR3 spans 15 residues. Trimming left V 5 bases short and J 2 bases short, with 15 bases between. Germline-derived CDR1 and CDR2 are KGHSH and LQKENI. DNA of the CDR3: TGTGCCAGCTCAGATGCCGGGGGCCCTCAAGAGACCCAGTACTTC. This gives the protein CASSDAGGPQETQYF.

This clone has a handful of counts. The J gene is TRBJ2-2, the V gene TRBV11-3, with D maybe TRBD1 (6 bases). CDR1 SGHNT and CDR2 YENEEA come from the germline V gene. CDR3 length equals 15 residues. Trimming pared 5 bases from V and 6 bases from J, leaving 16 bases between. The DNA of the CDR3 is TGTGCCAGCAGCAACAGGGTCGGGATCGCCGGGGAGCTGTTTTTT. It yields the protein CASSNRVGIAGELFF. Combining the CDR3 with reference TRBV11-3 and TRBJ2-2 gives the whole variable domain EAGVVQSPRYKIIEKKQPVAFWCNPISGHNTLYWYLQNLGQGPELLIRYENEEAVDDSQLPKDRFSAERLKGVDSTLKIQPAELGDSAVYLCASSNRVGIAGELFFGEGSRLTVL.

This clone is categorized as medium-sized. The genes are TRBV6-8 and TRBJ1-2; the D is unclear. CDR1 and CDR2 (germline): MNHGY, SAAAGT. The CDR3 is made up of 15 amino acids. The V end was cut by 5 bases, the J end by 0 bases, with 13 bases between. The CDR3 nucleotides read TGTGCCAGCAGTGAGTTCGTATTAGCTAACTATGGCTACACCTTC. Its translation is CASSEFVLANYGYTF.

In this sample, this clone turned up a few times. The chain links TRBV19 to TRBJ1-2; tentatively, D is TRBD1 (5 bases). This CDR3 has 14 amino acids. Trimming pared 7 bases from V and 4 bases from J, leaving 16 bases between. The germline V gene encodes CDR1 LNHDA and CDR2 SQIVND (reference sequence). The CDR3: CASTRGEGLYGYTF. As DNA, the CDR3 is TGTGCCAGTACCCGGGGTGAGGGGCTCTATGGCTACACCTTC.

The V and J genes are TRBV29-1 and TRBJ1-5; 10 bases are shared with TRBD1. Unmatched junction bases numbered 6, after V lost 6 bases and J lost 1 base. The CDR3 loop spans 15 amino acids. CDR1 and CDR2 from the germline V gene are SQVTM and ANQGSEA. The CDR3 region has the DNA TGCAGCGTAGGGACAGGGGTGGGGAGCAATCAGCCCCAGCATTTT. It specifies CSVGTGVGSNQPQHF.

As to this clone: Different DNA sequences within this sample yield the same CDR3. This chain connects TRBV5-1 to TRBJ2-3; 15 bases agree with TRBD2. Per germline, CDR1 SGHRS and CDR2 YFSETQ. V lost 4 bases to trimming and J lost 3 bases; unmatched junction nucleotides: 12. This CDR3 is built from 19 residues. The CDR3: CASSTGLAGGSKYTDTQYF. As DNA, the CDR3 is TGCGCCAGCAGCACGGGACTAGCGGGGGGCTCCAAATATACAGATACGCAGTATTTT.

The count of this clone is one. The rearrangement joins TRBV28 to TRBJ2-7; D not certain. There are 13 residues in the CDR3. Trimming left V 2 bases short and J 2 bases short, with 7 bases between. From germline, CDR1 is MDHEN and CDR2 SYDVKM. The CDR3 sequence: CASSLGYAYEQYF. Written as DNA, the CDR3 is TGTGCCAGCAGTTTAGGGTACGCCTACGAGCAGTACTTC.

The chain joins TRBV11-3 to TRBJ1-6; no reliable D call. The CDR3 loop spans 15 amino acids. The germline gives CDR1 SGHNT, CDR2 YENEEA. V was trimmed by 1 base and J by 7 bases, leaving 11 bases between them. Written as DNA, the CDR3 is TGTGCCAGCAGCTTAGGCAGCGGCCTGAATTCACCCCTCCACTTT. It yields the protein CASSLGSGLNSPLHF. Based on the CDR3 plus reference TRBV11-3 and TRBJ1-6, the full variable domain is EAGVVQSPRYKIIEKKQPVAFWCNPISGHNTLYWYLQNLGQGPELLIRYENEEAVDDSQLPKDRFSAERLKGVDSTLKIQPAELGDSAVYLCASSLGSGLNSPLHFGNGTRLTVT.

The chain uses TRBV5-1 and TRBJ1-2; D is unclear. CDR1 and CDR2 (germline): SGHRS, YFSETQ. CDR3 length equals 17 residues. V lost 0 bases to trimming and J lost 0 bases, with 15 bases between them. CDR3 protein: CASSLVGDFPSNYGYTF. As DNA, the CDR3 is TGCGCCAGCAGCTTGGTCGGGGATTTTCCCTCTAACTATGGCTACACCTTC.

The chain links TRBV9 to TRBJ2-1; tentatively, D is TRBD2 (5 bases). V lost 4 bases, J lost 6 bases, and 20 bases lay in between. The CDR3 contains 16 residues. Germline V gene sequence: CDR1 SGDLS, CDR2 YYNGEE. DNA of the CDR3: TGTGCCAGCAGCCAAACAGACACGCTCGGAGGCAATGAGCAGTTCTTC. This translates into CASSQTDTLGGNEQFF. The full variable domain, rest sourced from reference TRBV9 and TRBJ2-1, is DSGVTQTPKHLITATGQRVTLRCSPRSGDLSVYWYQQSLDQGLQFLIQYYNGEERAKGNILERFSAQQFPDLHSELNLSSLELGDSALYFCASSQTDTLGGNEQFFGPGTRLTVL.